The next 32 T cell receptor beta chains were all read from a single sample in a study of OX40 agonist ivuxolimab in advanced cancers. Profiling relied on immunoSEQ multiplex PCR, and the TCRdb table lists in-frame clones only, not all of them. Of approximately 91,000 clones listed, 87% are singletons. This material consisted of CD4+ or CD8+ T cells sorted from blood, taken in a trial of the OX40 agonist ivuxolimab. The receptors were gathered from an adult with an advanced solid tumor such as melanoma, head and neck, liver or kidney cancer.

In its sample, this clone was seen a few times. The V and J genes are TRBV18 and TRBJ1-2; the D is unclear. The V and J ends lost 8 bases and 7 bases respectively, with 11 bases between them. The CDR3 is made up of 11 amino acids. Germline loops: CDR1 KGHSH, CDR2 LQKENI. Here the CDR3 reads CASADLGGYTF. DNA for the CDR3: TGTGCCAGCGCGGACCTCGGTGGCTACACCTTC.

V and J are TRBV19 and TRBJ2-1, with TRBD1 matching over 8 bases. Looked up from germline, CDR1 is LNHDA and CDR2 is SQIVND (reference sequence). V shed 10 bases and J 9 bases; nucleotides not matched to a gene: 14. The CDR3 has 14 residues. The CDR3 loop reads CATGDRRGWGEQFF. The DNA of the CDR3 is TGTGCCACAGGGGACAGGAGAGGGTGGGGTGAGCAGTTCTTC.

The CDR3 region is CAISGAGTQETQYF. DNA for the CDR3: TGTGCCATCAGTGGAGCAGGGACTCAAGAGACCCAGTACTTC. The J gene is TRBJ2-5, the V gene TRBV10-3; possible D gene TRBD2, 6 bases. The V end lost 4 bases, the J end lost 2 bases, and 11 bases lay between the germline ends. The CDR3 is 14 amino acids. The germline gives CDR1 ENHRY, CDR2 SYGVKD.

CDR3 DNA: TGTGCCAGCAGTTATTCCGGGACTAACAACAATGAGCAGTTCTTC. It translates to CASSYSGTNNNEQFF. This chain joins TRBV6-6 and TRBJ2-1, with 7 bases identical to TRBD2. CDR1 is MNHNY, CDR2 SVGAGI, per germline (reference sequence). J was trimmed by 5 bases and V by 3 bases; bases with no gene match: 7. The CDR3 loop spans 15 amino acids.

The chain uses TRBV6-5 and TRBJ1-5; D gene ambiguous. This CDR3 is built from 14 residues. V dropped 0 bases and J dropped 6 bases, with 9 bases sitting between them. The germline V gene has CDR1 MNHEY and CDR2 SVGAGI. The CDR3 DNA reads TGTGCCAGCAGTTACTCGCAGGTAGTTCAGCCCCAGCATTTT. Translation gives CASSYSQVVQPQHF.

This clone was observed a single time. The J gene is TRBJ1-2, the V gene TRBV27; TRBD1 matches 7 bases. This CDR3 spans 15 amino acids. Trimming at V came to 5 bases and at J to 3 bases, leaving 9 bases not matched to a gene. CDR1 and CDR2 from the germline V gene are MNHEY and SMNVEV (reference sequence). The CDR3 is CASSTRQGLDYGYTF. The CDR3 region has the DNA TGTGCCAGCAGTACTCGACAGGGTCTAGACTATGGCTACACCTTC.

The V gene is TRBV5-1, the J gene TRBJ1-2; D may be TRBD1 (6 bases). The CDR3 extends over 15 amino acids. V shed 4 bases and J shed 3 bases, with 16 bases lying between them. Germline CDR1 SGHRS, CDR2 YFSETQ. CDR3 sequence reads: CASSTTTGTDYGYTF. The CDR3 region has the DNA TGCGCCAGCAGCACAACTACAGGGACTGACTATGGCTACACCTTC.

This clone was seen more than once but under ten times. This chain connects TRBV5-6 to TRBJ2-2; tentatively, D is TRBD1 or TRBD2 (5 bases each). CDR1 and CDR2 (germline): SGHDT, YYEEEE. The CDR3 is 15 residues long. V lost 4 bases to trimming and J lost 5 bases, with 15 bases between them. CDR3 in DNA: TGTGCCAGCAGCCGGGACCTGCGGCGTACCGGGGAGCTGTTTTTT. It yields the protein CASSRDLRRTGELFF.

The genes are TRBV6-1 and TRBJ2-1; 7 nucleotides line up with TRBD1. The trim removed 6 bases at V and 3 bases at J, leaving 5 bases unmatched. CDR1 is MNHNS, CDR2 SASEGT, per germline. There are 14 residues in the CDR3. The CDR3 spells CASSWDRNYNEQFF. The CDR3, as DNA: TGTGCCAGCAGCTGGGACAGAAACTACAATGAGCAGTTCTTC.

The CDR3 is CASTRTGNTIYF. For the CDR3, the DNA is TGTGCCAGCACCCGGACAGGAAACACCATATATTTT. This chain links TRBV9 with TRBJ1-3, with D possibly matching TRBD1 (5 bases). Germline V gives CDR1 SGDLS, CDR2 YYNGEE. V gave up 6 bases and J gave up 4 bases, with 8 bases separating them. The CDR3 is 12 amino acids. Variable domain in full (rest from reference TRBV9 and TRBJ1-3): DSGVTQTPKHLITATGQRVTLRCSPRSGDLSVYWYQQSLDQGLQFLIQYYNGEERAKGNILERFSAQQFPDLHSELNLSSLELGDSALYFCASTRTGNTIYFGEGSWLTVV.

The genes are TRBV19 and TRBJ2-2, with TRBD1 matching over 7 bases. The junction had 17 bases not matched to a gene; V was cut back by 2 bases and J by 8 bases. The V gene's germline CDR1 is LNHDA and CDR2 SQIVND (reference sequence). CDR3 length: 18 amino acids. The CDR3 is CASSINPQTGNPGGELFF. The CDR3 DNA is TGTGCCAGTAGTATAAATCCCCAGACAGGGAACCCTGGAGGGGAGCTGTTTTTT.

The chain joins TRBV7-3 to TRBJ1-2; D is unclear. V was trimmed by 5 bases and J by 8 bases, leaving 15 bases between them. The CDR3 covers 13 residues. Germline V lookup: CDR1 SGHTA, CDR2 FQGTGA. CDR3 sequence: CASSAQERLGYTF. CDR3 nucleotides: TGTGCCAGCAGCGCCCAGGAGAGACTCGGCTACACCTTC.

For this clone: This CDR3 fails to terminate in the conserved phenylalanine or tryptophan, so it likely reflects a read error. The chain combines TRBV19 with TRBJ1-6; D is uncertain. This CDR3 contains 13 residues. Trimming cost V 5 bases and J 10 bases, with 12 bases left between them. CDR1 LNHDA and CDR2 SQIVND come from the germline V gene (reference sequence). CDR3 coding DNA: TGTGCCAGTAGTTCTGACGGAAACTCACCCCTCCACCTT. Its translation: CASSSDGNSPLHL.

The chain is built from TRBV6-5 and TRBJ1-5; D is unclear. There are 13 residues in the CDR3. Per germline, CDR1 MNHEY and CDR2 SVGAGI. V was clipped by 7 bases and J by 3 bases, with 10 bases between them. In DNA form, the CDR3 reads TGTGCCAGCACCCATGGACTCAATCAGCCCCAGCATTTT. Translation gives CASTHGLNQPQHF.

Note on this clone: One end of the junction is discordant with germline, which a read error may explain. This chain links TRBV28 with TRBJ1-2, with D tentatively TRBD1 (5 bases). CDR1 is MDHEN, CDR2 SYDVKM, per germline. The CDR3 is 15 amino acids. The CDR3 DNA reads as TGTGCCAGCCTGGGGGAGGGCAGGGAGCCGTATGGCTACATCTTC. This translates into CASLGEGREPYGYIF.

The chain couples TRBV7-9 to TRBJ2-2; TRBD2 might be the D (6 bases). The CDR3 is made up of 16 amino acids. Germline loops: CDR1 SEHNR, CDR2 FQNEAQ (reference sequence). V lost 2 bases and J lost 5, with 15 bases in between. CDR3 sequence: CASSLRTTGRTGELFF. The CDR3 region has the DNA TGTGCCAGCAGCTTAAGGACTACGGGTAGAACCGGGGAGCTGTTTTTT.

This clone was observed a few times. This chain connects TRBV7-8 to TRBJ1-1; D not resolved. Trimming removed 5 bases from V and 0 bases from J, with 16 bases in between. The CDR3 extends over 16 amino acids. Germline V gene lookup returns CDR1 SGHVS and CDR2 FQNEAQ. The CDR3 nucleotides are TGTGCCAGCAGCCAAGAAGGGATTCTCATGAACACTGAAGCTTTCTTT. It codes for CASSQEGILMNTEAFF.

The rearrangement joins TRBV10-3 to TRBJ2-7; the D call may be TRBD1 or TRBD2 (6 bases each). CDR1 and CDR2 from the germline V gene are ENHRY and SYGVKD. V lost 2 bases and J lost 0, with 20 bases in between. This CDR3 is 18 amino acids long. CDR3 region: CAISEQGWGAKSSYEQYF. CDR3 DNA: TGTGCCATCAGTGAGCAGGGGTGGGGGGCAAAAAGCTCCTACGAGCAGTACTTC.

This chain uses TRBV7-9 with TRBJ1-1; 8 nucleotides match TRBD1. Germline CDR1 reads SEHNR; CDR2 reads FQNEAQ (reference sequence). After removal of 8 bases from V and 0 bases from J, the junction contained 5 bases not matched to a gene. The CDR3 is made up of 14 amino acids. The CDR3 reads CASVRQGMNTEAFF. The CDR3 nucleotides read TGTGCCAGCGTCAGACAGGGGATGAACACTGAAGCTTTCTTT. Filled out from reference TRBV7-9 and TRBJ1-1, the complete variable domain reads DTGVSQNPRHKITKRGQNVTFRCDPISEHNRLYWYRQTLGQGPEFLTYFQNEAQLEKSRLLSDRFSAERPKGSFSTLEIQRTEQGDSAMYLCASVRQGMNTEAFFGQGTRLTVV.

This clone has just a few counts. This sequence joins TRBV9 and TRBJ1-1, with 7 bases aligning to TRBD1. The ends lost 2 bases at V and 7 bases at J; junction bases unmatched: 8. This CDR3 is built from 14 residues. The germline V gene has CDR1 SGDLS and CDR2 YYNGEE. CDR3 sequence: CASSVGQSLSEAFF. The CDR3 DNA sequence: TGTGCCAGCAGCGTGGGACAGAGTTTAAGTGAAGCTTTCTTT.

The V gene is TRBV19, the J gene TRBJ2-1; D ambiguous. The V gene's germline CDR1 is LNHDA and CDR2 SQIVND (reference sequence). The CDR3 is 12 amino acids. Trimming took off 1 base at V and 7 bases at J, with 5 bases between the two ends. CDR3 coding DNA: TGTGCCAGTAGTATAGTGGGGAATGAGCAGTTCTTC. This gives the protein CASSIVGNEQFF. Drawing the rest from reference TRBV19 and TRBJ2-1, the complete variable domain is DGGITQSPKYLFRKEGQNVTLSCEQNLNHDAMYWYRQDPGQGLRLIYYSQIVNDFQKGDIAEGYSVSREKKESFPLTVTSAQKNPTAFYLCASSIVGNEQFFGPGTRLTVL.

This sequence joins TRBV18 and TRBJ2-7; TRBD1 aligns across 7 bases. V lost 1 base to trimming and J lost 6 bases; unmatched junction nucleotides: 12. Per germline, CDR1 KGHSH and CDR2 LQKENI. The CDR3 is 16 residues long. CDR3 DNA: TGTGCCAGCTCACCACTGATCCTAGGACAGGCCGGCGAGCAGTACTTC. Its protein is CASSPLILGQAGEQYF.

The rearrangement uses TRBV20-1 and TRBJ1-1; D remains unclear. Germline V lookup: CDR1 DFQATT, CDR2 SNEGSKA (reference sequence). V lost 5 bases and J 0 bases, leaving 4 bases between the germline ends. CDR3 size: 11 residues. CDR3: CSAPMNTEAFF. The CDR3 DNA is TGCAGTGCTCCCATGAACACTGAAGCTTTCTTT.

This clone has only one observation. This chain links TRBV9 with TRBJ2-1; TRBD2 is a possible D gene (7 bases). Germline V lookup: CDR1 SGDLS, CDR2 YYNGEE. This CDR3 has 17 amino acids. The V end was cut by 3 bases, the J end by 5 bases, with 21 bases between. The CDR3 is CASSAPRGGGNDNEQFF. The CDR3 DNA reads TGTGCCAGCAGCGCTCCTCGGGGAGGGGGGAATGACAATGAGCAGTTCTTC.

J is TRBJ2-3 and V is TRBV28, with TRBD1 identical over 7 bases. V was pared by 6 bases and J by 0 bases, with 9 bases of the junction left unmatched. CDR3 size: 16 residues. Germline CDR1 is MDHEN and CDR2 is SYDVKM. CDR3 loop: CASSPLTGQSTDTQYF. CDR3 DNA: TGTGCCAGCAGCCCCCTTACGGGACAGAGCACAGATACGCAGTATTTT.

This clone has just a few counts. The rearrangement joins TRBV2 to TRBJ1-1; weak D call: TRBD1 (5 bases). Per the germline V gene, CDR1 is SNHLY and CDR2 is FYNNEI. Trimming pared 6 bases from V and 1 base from J, leaving 9 bases between. This CDR3 is built from 13 residues. The CDR3 loop reads CASRKGKNTEAFF. In nucleotides, the CDR3 is TGTGCCAGCAGGAAGGGGAAGAACACTGAAGCTTTCTTT.

V is TRBV4-2 and J is TRBJ1-2; D is uncertain. V lost 4 bases to trimming and J lost 6 bases, with 15 bases between them. Germline CDR1 and CDR2: LGHNA and YNFKEQ. The CDR3 totals 14 residues. DNA of the CDR3: TGTGCCAGCAGCCGGCCGATGTCGTTCGATGGCTACACCTTC. It yields the protein CASSRPMSFDGYTF.

In its sample, this clone was seen once. The CDR3 DNA sequence: TGTGCCATCAGTGATGGAGCAGCCACTAATGAAAAACTGTTTTTT. This gives the protein CAISDGAATNEKLFF. The chain links TRBV10-3 to TRBJ1-4; D is uncertain. Germline loops: CDR1 ENHRY, CDR2 SYGVKD. This CDR3 has 15 residues. V lost 3 bases, J lost 2 bases, and 10 bases lay in between.

The table lists this clone with a count of one. The chain employs TRBV5-1 and TRBJ2-7; the D gene is possibly TRBD2 (5 bases). Per the germline V gene, CDR1 is SGHRS and CDR2 is YFSETQ. The CDR3 is made up of 14 amino acids. V lost 4 bases, J lost 2 bases, and 13 bases lay in between. The CDR3 loop is CASSPTPGTYEQYF. For the CDR3, the DNA is TGCGCCAGCAGCCCCACACCGGGGACCTACGAGCAGTACTTC.

This chain connects TRBV6-6 to TRBJ1-1; 9 nucleotides match TRBD1. J gave up 5 bases and V 5 bases, and 9 bases lay outside the gene matches. Germline V gene lookup returns CDR1 MNHNY and CDR2 SVGAGI (reference sequence). This CDR3 has 15 amino acids. CDR3: CASSLQGAKGTEAFF. CDR3 coding DNA: TGTGCCAGCAGTCTACAGGGGGCGAAAGGGACTGAAGCTTTCTTT.

This rearrangement joins TRBV5-1 to TRBJ1-2; possibly TRBD1 for D (6 bases). The V end lost 5 bases, the J end lost 6 bases, and 14 bases lay between the germline ends. CDR1 and CDR2 from the germline V gene are SGHRS and YFSETQ. CDR3 length: 13 amino acids. CDR3 in DNA: TGCGCCAGCAGTAAACAGGGAATGGATGGCTACACCTTC. Translated: CASSKQGMDGYTF.

The chain joins TRBV2 to TRBJ1-1; maybe TRBD1 (6 bases). Germline V lookup: CDR1 SNHLY, CDR2 FYNNEI. Trimming took off 7 bases at V and 4 bases at J, with 16 bases between the two ends. The CDR3 spans 14 residues. This CDR3 reads CASKGGRSSTEAFF. The CDR3, as DNA: TGTGCCAGCAAGGGGGGGAGGTCGAGCACTGAAGCTTTCTTT.